A selection of T cell receptor beta chains follows, all from one sample in a study of shared clonotypes between healthy human individuals. Sequenced by immunoSEQ multiplex PCR; TCRdb stores in-frame clones only, minus some. The sample comprises about 680,000 clones, 72% of which are singletons, and 1.5% to 2% rests with the top ten. The source material was memory CD4+ T cells sorted from blood. Source of these receptors: a woman in her 30s in good health. The CDR3 runs from the conserved cysteine through the conserved F or W. D genes are given only for firm matches. Clone size appears in some rows only: once, few, many, or a class for an expanded clone.

d_call	v_call	j_call	clone_size	cdr3_nt	cdr3_aa
-	TRBV19	TRBJ2-2	few	TGTGCCAGTCGAGCGAGGGAGTTGGAGACCGGGGAGCTGTTTTTT	CASRARELETGELFF
TRBD1	TRBV15	TRBJ2-3	few	TGTGCCACCAGCAGAGGGACAGGGGGTGCAGATACGCAGTATTTT	CATSRGTGGADTQYF
-	TRBV18	TRBJ2-1	many	TGTGCCAGCTCACCCCGTCCCTTGGAGGGGTACAATGAGCAGTTCTTC	CASSPRPLEGYNEQFF
-	TRBV6-5	TRBJ2-2	once	TGTGCCAGCAGTCGACAGTACACCGGGGAGCTGTTTTTT	CASSRQYTGELFF
-	TRBV2	TRBJ2-1	-	TGTGCCAGCAGTGGACTTTCGAATGAGCAGTTCTTC	CASSGLSNEQFF
-	TRBV2	TRBJ2-5	-	TGTGCCAGCAGTGAGCTAGCGCAAGAAGAGACCCAGTACTTC	CASSELAQEETQYF
-	TRBV2	TRBJ1-1	-	TGTGCCAGCAGGAGGGGAGGGAGGATCGCTGAAGCTTTCTTT	CASRRGGRIAEAFF
-	TRBV11-2	TRBJ2-6	-	TGTGCCAGCAGCCTTGGGACATCCTCTGGGGCCAACGTCCTGACTTTC	CASSLGTSSGANVLTF
-	TRBV5-4	TRBJ2-5	-	TGTGCCAGCAGCTTGGGAGCTTTCGGGGTGGAGACCCAGTACTTC	CASSLGAFGVETQYF
TRBD2	TRBV27	TRBJ2-1	-	TGTGCCAGCAGTGGACAGACTAGCGGATACAATGAGCAGTTCTTC	CASSGQTSGYNEQFF
-	TRBV2	TRBJ1-1	-	TGTGCCAGCAGCCTCCTTGGGGGGGCTAAAGCTGAAGCTTTCTTT	CASSLLGGAKAEAFF
TRBD1	TRBV18	TRBJ1-5	few	TGTGCCAGCTCACCAGACCGACAGGGTGGTCAGCCCCAGCATTTT	CASSPDRQGGQPQHF
-	TRBV4-1	TRBJ1-5	few	TGCGCCAGCAGCCGCGGGACTGACTTGGATCAGCCCCAGCATTTT	CASSRGTDLDQPQHF
TRBD2	TRBV6-1	TRBJ2-3	-	TGTGCCAGTGACCCGGGACTAGCGGGATTAGATACGCAGTATTTT	CASDPGLAGLDTQYF
-	TRBV29-1	TRBJ1-1	-	TGCAGCGTTGGCATTGGCGGGGCTAATACTGAAGCTTTCTTT	CSVGIGGANTEAFF
TRBD1	TRBV19	TRBJ1-4	-	TGTGCCAGTAGTCCGACAGGGGTCGGCGAAAAACTGTTTTTT	CASSPTGVGEKLFF
-	TRBV7-2	TRBJ2-1	few	TGTGCCAGCAGGGCTACCCTGGCGGGACCTTACAATGAGCAGTTCTTC	CASRATLAGPYNEQFF
-	TRBV6-1	TRBJ2-7	-	TGTGCCAGCTCTTACCAAGACTCCTACGAGCAGTACTTC	CASSYQDSYEQYF